The 2 T cell receptor beta chains below come from one sample, sequenced in a study of regulatory T cells in long-lasting Graves disease. Arm-PCR with iRepertoire HTBI primers amplified the CDR3 regions for these TCR beta libraries. TCRdb reanalysed the multiplex PCR reads using MiXCR and keeps one entry per CDR3 protein. Seen here are 400,000 to 500,000 distinct CDR3 sequences, around 17% observed once, and the top ten hold about 25%. Documented time point: newly diagnosed GD, antithyroid drugs for less than 3 months. RNA from PBMCs was the source of the TCR library. The same sample was also used in a study of T cells in Graves' hyperthyroidism and ophthalmopathy.

Sequenced here: peripheral blood mononuclear cells (PBMCs), sampled at new diagnosis, from a patient treated with antithyroid drugs. These receptors came from a woman under 30 with Graves disease.

On this clonotype itself: Given a much more abundant clone one base away, this may be a read error. The rearrangement links TRBV7-9 to TRBJ2-7, with D possibly matching TRBD1 (5 bases). Trimming left V 1 base short and J 6 bases short, with 7 bases between. The CDR3 consists of 12 residues. Per the germline V gene, CDR1 is SEHNR and CDR2 is FQNEAQ (reference sequence). CDR3 amino acids: CASSLEGREQYF. The CDR3 bases are TGTGCCAGCAGCTTAGAGGGGCGCGAGCAGTACTTC.

Many counts were recorded for this clonotype. This chain uses TRBV7-9 with TRBJ2-3; maybe TRBD2 (6 bases). Trimming removed 8 bases at V and 3 bases at J, with 12 bases between. Germline CDR1 SEHNR, CDR2 FQNEAQ (reference sequence). CDR3 length: 13 amino acids. This CDR3 is CASGGPMTDTQYF. The DNA for the CDR3 is TGTGCCAGCGGAGGGCCCATGACAGATACGCAGTATTTT. The complete variable domain, with remaining parts taken from reference TRBV7-9 and TRBJ2-3, reads DTGVSQNPRHKITKRGQNVTFRCDPISEHNRLYWYRQTLGQGPEFLTYFQNEAQLEKSRLLSDRFSAERPKGSFSTLEIQRTEQGDSAMYLCASGGPMTDTQYFGPGTRLTVL.